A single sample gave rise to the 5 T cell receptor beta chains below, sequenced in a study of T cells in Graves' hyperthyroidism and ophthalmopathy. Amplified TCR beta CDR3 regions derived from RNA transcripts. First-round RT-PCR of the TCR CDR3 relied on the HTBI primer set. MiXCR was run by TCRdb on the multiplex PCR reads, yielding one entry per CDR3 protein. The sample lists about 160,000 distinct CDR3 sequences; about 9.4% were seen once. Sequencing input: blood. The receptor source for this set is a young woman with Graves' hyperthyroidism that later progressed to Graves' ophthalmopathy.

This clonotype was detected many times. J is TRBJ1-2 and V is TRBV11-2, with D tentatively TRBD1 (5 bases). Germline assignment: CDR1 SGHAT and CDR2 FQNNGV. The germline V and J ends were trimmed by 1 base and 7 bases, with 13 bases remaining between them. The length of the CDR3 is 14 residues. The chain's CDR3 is CASSLGTEGSGYTF. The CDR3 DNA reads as TGTGCCAGCAGCTTAGGAACAGAGGGGAGTGGCTACACCTTC.

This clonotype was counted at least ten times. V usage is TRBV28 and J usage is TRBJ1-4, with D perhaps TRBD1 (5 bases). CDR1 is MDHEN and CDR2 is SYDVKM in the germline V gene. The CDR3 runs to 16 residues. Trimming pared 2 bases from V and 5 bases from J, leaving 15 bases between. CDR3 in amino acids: CASSLAGATINEKLFF. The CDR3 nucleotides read TGTGCCAGCAGTTTAGCCGGGGCTACCATCAATGAAAAACTGTTTTTT.

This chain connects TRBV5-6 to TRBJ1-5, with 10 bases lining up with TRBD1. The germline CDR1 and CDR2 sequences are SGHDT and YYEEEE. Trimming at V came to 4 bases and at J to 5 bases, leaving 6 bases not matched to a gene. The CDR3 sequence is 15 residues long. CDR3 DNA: TGTGCCAGCAGCCAAGACAGGGGGCAGGATCAGCCCCAGCATTTT. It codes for CASSQDRGQDQPQHF.

As DNA, the CDR3 is TGTGCCAGCAGCGTAGAACCGAACACCGGGGAGCTGTTTTTT. Protein product: CASSVEPNTGELFF. The chain carries TRBV9 and TRBJ2-2; D unresolved. With 0 bases removed from V and 0 bases from J, the gap between germline ends came to 3 bases. CDR1 and CDR2 from the germline V gene are SGDLS and YYNGEE. The CDR3 runs 14 residues.

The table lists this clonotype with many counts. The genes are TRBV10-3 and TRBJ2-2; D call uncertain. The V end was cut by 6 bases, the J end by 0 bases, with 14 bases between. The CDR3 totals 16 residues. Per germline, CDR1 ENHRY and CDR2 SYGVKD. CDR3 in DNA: TGTGCCATCAGGGGCTCCTCAATATCGAACACCGGGGAGCTGTTTTTT. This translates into CAIRGSSISNTGELFF.